This TCR beta chain is drawn from a study of shared clonotypes between healthy human individuals. Study details: Samples came from a couple of female and a few male donors aged 18 to 49.

At the deep level, the assay was run. Clones were read by immunoSEQ multiplex PCR, and TCRdb kept only the in-frame ones, dropping some. This table holds around 1 million clones, roughly 72% found once. Caucasian adults living in Nashville, Tennessee, provided all samples. CD4+ cells were split into CD45RA+ naive and CD45RA-negative memory subsets. The CDR3 length is 16 residues. Looked up from germline, CDR1 is SGHAT and CDR2 is FQNNGV. The V gene lost 5 bases and the J gene lost 0 bases, with 14 bases spanning the gap. The sequence derives from a man aged 18 to 29 in good health. Sequenced: memory CD4+ T cells sorted from blood. Specified subset: CD45RA-negative fraction. The V and J genes are TRBV11-2 and TRBJ1-3, with D tentatively TRBD1 (6 bases). CDR3 region: CASSLDGQRSGNTIYF. The CDR3, as DNA: TGTGCCAGCAGCCTGGACGGACAGCGCTCTGGAAACACCATATATTTT. The variable domain in full, with the rest retrieved from reference TRBV11-2 and TRBJ1-3, is EAGVAQSPRYKIIEKRQSVAFWCNPISGHATLYWYQQILGQGPKLLIQFQNNGVVDDSQLPKDRFSAERLKGVDSTLKIQPAKLEDSAVYLCASSLDGQRSGNTIYFGEGSWLTVV.